This is a list of T cell receptor beta chains from one sample in a study of blood T cell repertoires in COVID-19. Sequencing used immunoSEQ multiplex PCR; TCRdb keeps in-frame clones, though not all of them. The sample records approximately 210,000 clones, 81% being singletons. The sample consisted of PBMCs or T cells enriched from blood (not recorded which). These receptors originate from a woman aged 45-59 years with acute COVID-19. Each CDR3 is given with its conserved first and last residue. A D gene is named only where the DNA matches it firmly. Size values are once, few and many counts, or a class for expanded clones, and some rows have none.

clone_size: few; d_call: .; v_call: TRBV2; j_call: TRBJ2-1; cdr3_nt: TGTGCCAGCATGGACCCAGGGGACAATGAGCAGTTCTTC; cdr3_aa: CASMDPGDNEQFF
clone_size: .; d_call: .; v_call: TRBV10-3; j_call: TRBJ2-7; cdr3_nt: TGTGCCATCAGGGTAGGAGGGGACTACGAGCAGTACTTC; cdr3_aa: CAIRVGGDYEQYF
clone_size: .; d_call: .; v_call: TRBV2; j_call: TRBJ2-5; cdr3_nt: TGTGCCAGCCAACTAGCCGCGGAGACCCAGTACTTC; cdr3_aa: CASQLAAETQYF
clone_size: .; d_call: TRBD2; v_call: TRBV6-1; j_call: TRBJ2-3; cdr3_nt: TGTGCCAGCAGTGCGATGCCTAGCGGGGGCGGCACAGATACGCAGTATTTT; cdr3_aa: CASSAMPSGGGTDTQYF
clone_size: .; d_call: TRBD1; v_call: TRBV27; j_call: TRBJ2-1; cdr3_nt: TGTGCCAGCAGTTTAACAATACCTCGACAGGGATCGTCTTACAATGAGCAGTTCTTC; cdr3_aa: CASSLTIPRQGSSYNEQFF
clone_size: .; d_call: .; v_call: TRBV28; j_call: TRBJ1-2; cdr3_nt: TGTGCCAGCAAGACGCGGGGGCGCGACTATGGCTACACCTTC; cdr3_aa: CASKTRGRDYGYTF
clone_size: once; d_call: .; v_call: TRBV18; j_call: TRBJ2-4; cdr3_nt: TGTGCCAGCTCACCACAGCAGGGTTCGAACATTCAGTACTTC; cdr3_aa: CASSPQQGSNIQYF
clone_size: .; d_call: .; v_call: TRBV11-3; j_call: TRBJ2-5; cdr3_nt: TGTGCCAGCAGACTCGGTTGGACCCAGTACTTC; cdr3_aa: CASRLGWTQYF
clone_size: .; d_call: .; v_call: TRBV6-2/TRBV6-3; j_call: TRBJ1-5; cdr3_nt: TGTGCCAGCAGCCCTCAGCCGGGGGGCAATCAGCCCCAGCATTTT; cdr3_aa: CASSPQPGGNQPQHF
clone_size: .; d_call: TRBD1; v_call: TRBV5-1; j_call: TRBJ2-7; cdr3_nt: TGCGCCAGCAGCTGGGGACAGGGGGATCGCTACGAGCAGTACTTC; cdr3_aa: CASSWGQGDRYEQYF
clone_size: .; d_call: .; v_call: TRBV28; j_call: TRBJ1-2; cdr3_nt: TGTGCCAGCAGTTCCGGGACTGCTGGTAGGGGCTACACCTTC; cdr3_aa: CASSSGTAGRGYTF
clone_size: once; d_call: TRBD1; v_call: TRBV6-1; j_call: TRBJ1-2; cdr3_nt: TGTGCCAGCAGTGAACTTACAGGGGGCAATAGCTACACCTTC; cdr3_aa: CASSELTGGNSYTF
clone_size: .; d_call: TRBD1; v_call: TRBV6-2/TRBV6-3; j_call: TRBJ1-2; cdr3_nt: TGTGCCAGCAGTAGAGGACAGGGGTTCTATGGCTACACCTTC; cdr3_aa: CASSRGQGFYGYTF
clone_size: few; d_call: .; v_call: TRBV12-3/TRBV12-4; j_call: TRBJ2-2; cdr3_nt: TGTGCCAGTCGTCTAGTCGGGGAGCTGTTTTTT; cdr3_aa: CASRLVGELFF
clone_size: .; d_call: .; v_call: TRBV6-2/TRBV6-3; j_call: TRBJ1-2; cdr3_nt: TGTGCCAGCAGTTACAAGGACTCCGTTCCCTCGGACTATGGCTACACCTTC; cdr3_aa: CASSYKDSVPSDYGYTF
clone_size: .; d_call: TRBD2; v_call: TRBV27; j_call: TRBJ2-7; cdr3_nt: TGTGCCAGCAGTGGGGCCGGGAGGGAGCAGTACTTC; cdr3_aa: CASSGAGREQYF
clone_size: few; d_call: .; v_call: TRBV5-6; j_call: TRBJ2-5; cdr3_nt: TGTGCCAGCAGCGAAGGGGCAACAGGCCCCAGGGAGACCCAGTACTTC; cdr3_aa: CASSEGATGPRETQYF
clone_size: once; d_call: TRBD1; v_call: TRBV4-3; j_call: TRBJ1-2; cdr3_nt: TGCGCCAGCAGCCTACAGGGGGCTGGGGGCTACACCTTC; cdr3_aa: CASSLQGAGGYTF